The 13 T cell receptor beta chains given below trace back to one sample, sequenced in a study of blood T cell repertoires in COVID-19. Measured with immunoSEQ multiplex PCR; TCRdb has only the in-frame clones, and not every one. The table lists some 280,000 clones, 86% of them singletons, with around 3% in the top ten. The sample consisted of peripheral blood. The source is a young woman with active or convalescent COVID-19.

The J gene is TRBJ1-1, the V gene TRBV4-1, with D unclear. V lost 0 bases, J lost 2 bases, and 7 bases lay in between. CDR1 and CDR2 from the germline V gene are MGHRA and YSYEKL. The CDR3 extends over 14 amino acids. The CDR3 bases are TGCGCCAGCAGCCAAGATGTATTAAACACTGAAGCTTTCTTT. Translated, it gives CASSQDVLNTEAFF.

J is TRBJ1-5 and V is TRBV30; D possibly corresponds to TRBD1 (6 bases). Trimming removed 1 base from V and 1 base from J, with 11 bases in between. CDR1 is GTSNPN, CDR2 SVGIG, per germline (reference sequence). The CDR3 covers 15 residues. The CDR3 is CAWSGDTWSNQPQHF. In DNA, the CDR3 is TGTGCCTGGAGTGGGGACACCTGGAGCAATCAGCCCCAGCATTTT.

V gene TRBV5-6 combines with J gene TRBJ1-2, with D possibly TRBD1 on 5 matching bases. Germline V gene sequence: CDR1 SGHDT, CDR2 YYEEEE. Trimming cost V 2 bases and J 5 bases, with 13 bases left between them. This CDR3 has 14 residues. The CDR3 protein is CASSFGREGYGYTF. The CDR3 DNA reads as TGTGCCAGCAGCTTTGGGCGGGAGGGGTATGGCTACACCTTC.

The V call is TRBV30, the J call TRBJ1-2, with D possibly matching TRBD1 (6 bases). Germline V CDR1 and CDR2: GTSNPN, SVGIG (reference sequence). V lost 3 bases and J lost 2, with 13 bases in between. CDR3 length: 14 residues. This chain's CDR3 is CAWRADSVNYGYTF. CDR3 DNA: TGTGCCTGGAGAGCGGACAGTGTAAACTATGGCTACACCTTC.

This chain joins TRBV7-8 and TRBJ2-1; 7 bases are a match to TRBD2. Germline V gives CDR1 SGHVS, CDR2 FQNEAQ. V gave up 3 bases and J gave up 3 bases; unmatched junction bases: 8. The CDR3 consists of 16 residues. The CDR3 DNA sequence: TGTGCCAGCAGCTTTAAAAGCGGGGAAGGCTACAATGAGCAGTTCTTC. Its translation: CASSFKSGEGYNEQFF.

The CDR3 DNA reads as TGTGCCAGCAGTAGACTAGCGGGGGACGACAATGAGCAGTTCTTC. Protein product: CASSRLAGDDNEQFF. This chain uses TRBV6-4 with TRBJ2-1; 12 nucleotides line up with TRBD2. With V trimmed by 5 bases and J by 5 bases, 4 bases remained unmatched. CDR3 length equals 15 residues. CDR1 MRHNA and CDR2 SNTAGT come from the germline V gene.

The chain is built from TRBV6-2 or TRBV6-3 and TRBJ1-2, with 8 bases that match TRBD1. V lost 6 bases and J lost 5; bases outside the gene matches: 5. This CDR3 contains 13 residues. The germline V gene encodes CDR1 MNHEY and CDR2 SVGEGT. CDR3 loop: CASSSDRAYGYTF. As DNA, the CDR3 is TGTGCCAGCAGCTCGGACAGGGCTTATGGCTACACCTTC.

This clone was counted once. V usage is TRBV30 and J usage is TRBJ2-7, with 8 bases lining up with TRBD1. V dropped 4 bases and J dropped 7; count of bases not matched to a gene: 12. Germline V gene sequence: CDR1 GTSNPN, CDR2 SVGIG (reference sequence). CDR3 length: 14 amino acids. The CDR3 coding sequence is TGTGCCTGGAACCCCGGACAGGGATTGGGAGAGCAGTACTTC. Translation: CAWNPGQGLGEQYF.

The chain uses TRBV28 and TRBJ2-3, with TRBD2 matching over 7 bases. CDR1 is MDHEN, CDR2 SYDVKM, per germline. The CDR3 is 18 amino acids. Unmatched junction bases numbered 15, after V lost 6 bases and J lost 0 bases. The CDR3 nucleotides read TGTGCCAGCAGCCCTACCCAACTCCCGGGACTAAGCACAGATACGCAGTATTTT. It codes for CASSPTQLPGLSTDTQYF.

The chain couples TRBV21-1 to TRBJ2-7; TRBD2 reflects the table's D call only, with no check against the DNA. TRBV21-1 is classified as a pseudogene. The CDR3 is 14 amino acids. CDR3 bases: TGTGCCAGCAGCAAAGAGAGGGAGTCCCACGAGCAGTACTTC. Translation gives CASSKERESHEQYF.

The chain uses TRBV29-1 and TRBJ2-2, with 7 bases fitting TRBD1. The CDR3 is 17 amino acids. V was clipped by 6 bases and J by 0 bases; unmatched bases: 13. Per the germline V gene, CDR1 is SQVTM and CDR2 is ANQGSEA. The CDR3 region is CSVRRNRGTSNTGELFF. CDR3 bases: TGCAGCGTCCGACGGAACAGGGGAACATCGAACACCGGGGAGCTGTTTTTT.

The chain couples TRBV12-5 to TRBJ1-1; D remains ambiguous. This CDR3 contains 14 residues. Germline assignment: CDR1 LGHNT and CDR2 FRNRAP. Trimming removed 6 bases at V and 0 bases at J, with 11 bases between. CDR3 sequence reads: CASGNADMNTEAFF. CDR3 in DNA: TGTGCTAGTGGGAATGCAGATATGAACACTGAAGCTTTCTTT.

V is TRBV28 and J is TRBJ1-1; 8 bases line up with TRBD1. The CDR3 extends over 15 amino acids. Trimming removed 8 bases from V and 2 bases from J; junction bases left unmatched: 10. In germline, CDR1 is MDHEN, CDR2 SYDVKM. The CDR3 region has the DNA TGTGCCAGCTCCACCCAGGGGGCCCCTAACACTGAAGCTTTCTTT. This sequence encodes CASSTQGAPNTEAFF.